This T cell receptor beta chain is drawn from a study of blood T cell repertoires in COVID-19. Study context: Specimens from acute and convalescent COVID-19 originated in the United States, Italy and Spain. The cDNA or gDNA used as material had been derived from T cells, B-cell-depleted T cells, or PBMCs.

Living in 25 or so US areas, the participants were between about 18 and 100 years of age. In the original processing: Counts of nucleated cells, estimated from reference gene primer amplification, were obtained. TCRdb keeps only in-frame clones here, not all; method: immunoSEQ multiplex PCR. V, J and clone size derive from that table, while D and trimming were established from the DNA sequence. The sample consists of under 300,000 clones, 88% of them appearing once. Germline CDR1 reads SGHNT; CDR2 reads YYREEE (reference sequence). With V trimmed by 3 bases and J by 11 bases, 10 bases remained unmatched. The CDR3 extends over 15 amino acids.

This rearrangement joins TRBV5-4 to TRBJ1-6, with 8 bases matching TRBD1. This clonotype was sampled from a woman aged 25 to 39 who had recovered from COVID-19. Sequencing was carried out using PBMCs or T cells enriched from blood (not recorded which). The CDR3 reads CASSWSRDRIAPLHF. CDR3 sequence (DNA): TGTGCCAGCAGCTGGTCCCGGGACAGGATCGCACCCCTCCACTTT.